This T cell receptor (beta chain) was recorded in a study of type 1 regulatory T cells. This clonotype was detected ten times or more. TCRdb re-analysed the reads in MiXCR, keeping a single row per CDR3 protein. The data contain approximately 20,000 distinct CDR3 sequences, approximately 10% of them seen just once; the ten biggest clones take up under 3.5%. CDR3 length: 14 amino acids. Germline CDR1 reads LNHDA; CDR2 reads SQIVND (reference sequence). V lost 3 bases and J 6 bases, leaving 13 bases between the germline ends. Sequences were obtained from CD4+ T cells, either the whole sample or a sorted fraction (not recorded which). V gene TRBV19 combines with J gene TRBJ2-3; D might be TRBD1 (8 bases). The sequence was obtained from a human donor in good health. CDR3: CASSIGQGGDTQYF. The CDR3, as DNA: TGTGCCAGTAGTATCGGACAGGGAGGGGATACGCAGTATTTT.